The present T cell receptor beta chain was sequenced within a study of shared clonotypes between healthy human individuals. Study observations and caveats: The study found lower generation probabilities in non-shared clonotypes than in those shared by all four donors.

The split of CD4+ cells yielded CD45RA+ naive and CD45RA-negative memory subsets. Data came from immunoSEQ multiplex PCR; TCRdb stores just in-frame clones and leaves some out. The data show 2 million to 2.5 million clones, less than 95% seen once. Concerning this clone: Antigen unknown.

With 6 bases clipped from V and 13 bases from J, the junction kept 11 bases outside the gene matches. This CDR3 has 12 residues. CDR1 is SNHLY, CDR2 FYNNEI, per germline. Sequencing was carried out using naive CD4+ T cells from PBMCs. This sample's subset: CD45RA+ positively selected. This chain uses TRBV2 with TRBJ1-1; TRBD1 agrees at 7 bases. The clonotype was recovered from a man between 18 and 29 years old in good health. Some clones in this sample may be carry-over from other donors' samples. In DNA form, the CDR3 reads TGTGCCAGCAGCGATCCCAGGGGGATGCTTTTCTTT. Translated, it gives CASSDPRGMLFF.